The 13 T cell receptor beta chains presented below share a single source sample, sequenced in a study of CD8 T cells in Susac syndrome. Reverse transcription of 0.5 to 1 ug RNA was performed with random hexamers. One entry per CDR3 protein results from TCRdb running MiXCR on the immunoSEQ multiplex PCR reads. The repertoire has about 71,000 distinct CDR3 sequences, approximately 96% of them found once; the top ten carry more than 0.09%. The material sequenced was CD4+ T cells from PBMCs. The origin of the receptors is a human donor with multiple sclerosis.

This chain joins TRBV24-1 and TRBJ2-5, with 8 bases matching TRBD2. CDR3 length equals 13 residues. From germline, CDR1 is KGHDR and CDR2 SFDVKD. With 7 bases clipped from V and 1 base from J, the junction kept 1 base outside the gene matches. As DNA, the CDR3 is TGTGCCACCAGCGGGGGGGCCCAAGAGACCCAGTACTTC. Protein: CATSGGAQETQYF.

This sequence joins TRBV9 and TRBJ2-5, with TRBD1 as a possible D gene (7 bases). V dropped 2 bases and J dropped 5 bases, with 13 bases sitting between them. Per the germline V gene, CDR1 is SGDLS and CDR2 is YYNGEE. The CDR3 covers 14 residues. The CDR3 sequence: CASSVQGGEETQYF. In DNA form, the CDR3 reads TGTGCCAGCAGCGTTCAGGGGGGAGAGGAGACCCAGTACTTC.

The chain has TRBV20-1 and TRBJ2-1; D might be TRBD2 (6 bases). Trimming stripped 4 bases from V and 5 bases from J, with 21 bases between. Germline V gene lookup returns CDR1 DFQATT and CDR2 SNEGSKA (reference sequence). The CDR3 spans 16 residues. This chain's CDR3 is CSATTPRRGLHNEQFF. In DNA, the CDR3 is TGCAGTGCTACGACCCCCCGGAGGGGCCTTCACAATGAGCAGTTCTTC.

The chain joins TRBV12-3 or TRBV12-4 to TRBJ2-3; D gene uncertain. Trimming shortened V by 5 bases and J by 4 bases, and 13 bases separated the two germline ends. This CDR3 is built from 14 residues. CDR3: CASSPPGSADTQYF. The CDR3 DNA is TGTGCCAGCAGTCCCCCGGGTTCGGCAGATACGCAGTATTTT.

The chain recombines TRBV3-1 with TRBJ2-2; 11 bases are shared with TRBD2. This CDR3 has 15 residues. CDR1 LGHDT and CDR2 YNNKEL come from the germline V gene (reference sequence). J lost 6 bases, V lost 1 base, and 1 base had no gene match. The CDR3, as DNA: TGTGCCAGCAGCCAAGCACTAGCGGGGGCCGGGGAGCTGTTTTTT. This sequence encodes CASSQALAGAGELFF.

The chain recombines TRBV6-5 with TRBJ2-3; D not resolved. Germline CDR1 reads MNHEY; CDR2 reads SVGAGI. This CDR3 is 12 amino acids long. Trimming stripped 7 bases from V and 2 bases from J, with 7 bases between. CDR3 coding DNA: TGTGCCAGCAAGGCCTTCACAGATACGCAGTATTTT. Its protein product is CASKAFTDTQYF.

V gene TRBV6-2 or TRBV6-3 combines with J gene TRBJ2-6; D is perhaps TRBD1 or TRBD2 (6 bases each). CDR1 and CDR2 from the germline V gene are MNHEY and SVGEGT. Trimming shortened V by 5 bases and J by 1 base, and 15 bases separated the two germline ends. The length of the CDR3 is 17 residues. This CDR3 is CASSTRGPLSGANVLTF. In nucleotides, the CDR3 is TGTGCCAGCAGTACTCGGGGGCCCCTATCTGGGGCCAACGTCCTGACTTTC.

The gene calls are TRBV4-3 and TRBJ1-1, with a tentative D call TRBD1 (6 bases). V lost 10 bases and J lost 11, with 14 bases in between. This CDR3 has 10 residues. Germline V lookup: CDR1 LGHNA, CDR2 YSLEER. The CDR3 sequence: CATSKGEAFF. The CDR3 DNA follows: TGCGCCACCAGTAAGGGGGAGGCTTTCTTT.

CDR3 sequence reads: CASSLGGFQGDTQYF. CDR3 nucleotides: TGTGCCAGCAGCTTGGGTGGGTTCCAGGGAGATACGCAGTATTTT. V and J are TRBV5-4 and TRBJ2-3; a possible D gene is TRBD1 (5 bases). Trimming cost V 0 bases and J 5 bases, with 13 bases left between them. CDR1 and CDR2 from the germline V gene are SGHNT and YYREEE (reference sequence). The CDR3 is made up of 15 amino acids.

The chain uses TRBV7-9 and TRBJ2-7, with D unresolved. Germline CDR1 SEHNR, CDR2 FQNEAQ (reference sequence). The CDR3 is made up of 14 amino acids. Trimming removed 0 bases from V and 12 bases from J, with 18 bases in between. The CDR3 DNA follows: TGTGCCAGCAGCTTAGCGTCCGACTCAGCCGACCTGTACTTC. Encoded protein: CASSLASDSADLYF. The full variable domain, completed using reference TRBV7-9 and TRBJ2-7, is DTGVSQNPRHKITKRGQNVTFRCDPISEHNRLYWYRQTLGQGPEFLTYFQNEAQLEKSRLLSDRFSAERPKGSFSTLEIQRTEQGDSAMYLCASSLASDSADLYFGPGTRLTVT.

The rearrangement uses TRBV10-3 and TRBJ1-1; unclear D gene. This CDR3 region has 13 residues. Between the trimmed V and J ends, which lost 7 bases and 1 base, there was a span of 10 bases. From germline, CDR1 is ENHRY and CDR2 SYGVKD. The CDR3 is CAIKDASNTEAFF. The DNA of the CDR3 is TGTGCCATCAAGGACGCGTCGAACACTGAAGCTTTCTTT.

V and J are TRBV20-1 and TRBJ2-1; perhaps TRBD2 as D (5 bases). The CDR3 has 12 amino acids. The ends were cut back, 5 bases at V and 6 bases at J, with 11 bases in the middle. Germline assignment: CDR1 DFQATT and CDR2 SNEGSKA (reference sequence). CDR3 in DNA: TGCAGTGCTTCAGCTAGCATCAATGAGCAGTTCTTC. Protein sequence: CSASASINEQFF.

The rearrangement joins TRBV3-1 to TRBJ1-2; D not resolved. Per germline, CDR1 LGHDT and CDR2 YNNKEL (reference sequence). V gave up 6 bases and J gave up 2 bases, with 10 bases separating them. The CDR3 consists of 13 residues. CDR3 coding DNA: TGTGCCAGCAGTCGGCAGGAGAACTATGGCTACACCTTC. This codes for CASSRQENYGYTF. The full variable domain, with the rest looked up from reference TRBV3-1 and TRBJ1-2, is DTAVSQTPKYLVTQMGNDKSIKCEQNLGHDTMYWYKQDSKKFLKIMFSYNNKELIINETVPNRFSPKSPDKAHLNLHINSLELGDSAVYFCASSRQENYGYTFGSGTRLTVV.